There are a few counts of the clone carrying this TCR beta chain. This may be a read error, as it is one base from a much larger clone. The data stem from a study of regulatory T cells in long-lasting Graves disease. iRepertoire HTBI primers and Arm-PCR of CDR3 regions built TCR beta libraries. In TCRdb, the multiplex PCR reads were re-called with MiXCR into one record per CDR3 protein. The sample lists 550,000 to 700,000 distinct CDR3 sequences, 15% to 20% occurring once. The V gene's germline CDR1 is SGHVS and CDR2 FQNEAQ. J was trimmed by 1 base and V by 6 bases; bases with no gene match: 6. The CDR3 spans 16 residues. Noted time point: newly diagnosed GD, antithyroid drugs for less than 3 months. The authors made the TCR library using RNA they extracted from PBMCs. Graves' disease was diagnosed by American Thyroid Association guidelines. This sample was shared with a second study, whose subject was T cells in Graves' hyperthyroidism and ophthalmopathy. In that study: Before onset, by a median of approximately 5.9 months, the model predicted ophthalmopathy.

The specimen comprised peripheral blood mononuclear cells (PBMCs), sampled at new diagnosis, from a patient treated with antithyroid drugs. The V gene is TRBV7-8, the J gene TRBJ1-6, with 7 bases aligning to TRBD1. The source of this sequence is a man aged 18 to 30 with Graves disease. The DNA for the CDR3 is TGTGCCAGCAGGGGGGCAGGGGGGTCCTATAATTCACCCCTCCACTTT. This gives the protein CASRGAGGSYNSPLHF. Complete variable domain (other parts from reference TRBV7-8 and TRBJ1-6): GAGVSQSPRYKVAKRGQDVALRCDPISGHVSLFWYQQALGQGPEFLTYFQNEAQLDKSGLPSDRFFAERPEGSVSTLKIQRTQQEDSAVYLCASRGAGGSYNSPLHFGNGTRLTVT.